Included here is one T cell receptor beta chain sequence, with context. Per the germline V gene, CDR1 is ENHRY and CDR2 is SYGVKD. The CDR3 consists of 15 residues. After removal of 3 bases from V and 6 bases from J, the junction contained 4 bases not matched to a gene. This entry belongs to a study of T cells in Graves' hyperthyroidism and ophthalmopathy. RNA transcripts served as the template for amplifying TCR beta CDR3 regions. First-round RT-PCR of the TCR CDR3 relied on the HTBI primer set. One entry per CDR3 protein results from TCRdb running MiXCR on the multiplex PCR reads. There are about 640,000 distinct CDR3 sequences in the sample; around 20% occur only once, and around a third lies in the top ten.

The TCR comes from a man aged 25 to 40 with Graves' ophthalmopathy. The chain is built from TRBV10-3 and TRBJ2-1; 11 bases map to TRBD2. Material: blood. This chain's CDR3 is CAISDNSGRGNEQFF. CDR3 DNA sequence: TGTGCCATCAGTGATAATAGCGGGAGGGGCAATGAGCAGTTCTTC.